The present TCR beta chain was sequenced within a study of cytomegalovirus exposure and HLA in healthy donors. As to this clone: Its specificity is unknown.

Primers included in the PCR were 60 Vbeta and 13 Jbeta primers. Here immunoSEQ multiplex PCR was the method, and the copy in TCRdb shows in-frame clones only, minus some. Among around 100,000 clones, roughly 70% were seen once, and the ten largest hold 8.5% to 12%. Study observations and caveats: Among TCR beta chains, those listed as cytomegalovirus-associated numbered more than 150.

Despite likely unrecorded immune exposures, the donors were nominally healthy at the time of sampling. Per the germline V gene, CDR1 is SNHLY and CDR2 is FYNNEI. CDR3 length: 14 amino acids. V shed 3 bases and J 7 bases; nucleotides not matched to a gene: 4. The chain is built from TRBV2 and TRBJ2-1; 9 positions match TRBD1. Material for sequencing was PBMCs. This TCR was sampled from a man aged 50 to 60 in good health and CMV-seronegative. CDR3 amino acids: CASSDNGQGNEQFF. In DNA, the CDR3 is TGTGCCAGCAGTGATAATGGACAGGGGAATGAGCAGTTCTTC.